The next 3 T cell receptor beta chains were all read from a single sample in a study of T cell repertoires in cytomegalovirus infection. Their target antigens are unknown. TCRdb used MiXCR to reprocess the reads, holding one entry per CDR3 protein. The sample lists approximately 590,000 distinct CDR3 sequences, roughly 42% seen once, with about 46% in the top ten. The specimen comprised cultured PBMCs, sampled from culture after CMV antigen stimulation. All receptors derive from a human donor in good health (CMV status not recorded). Some clones in this sample may be carry-over from other donors' samples.

The gene calls are TRBV20-1 and TRBJ2-7, with a weak D call TRBD2 (5 bases). Germline values: CDR1 DFQATT, CDR2 SNEGSKA (reference sequence). CDR3 length: 15 amino acids. V lost 0 bases and J lost 2, with 14 bases in between. The DNA of the CDR3 is TGCAGTGCTAGAGACCCGAGGACGGGAACCTACGAGCAGTACTTC. Translating gives CSARDPRTGTYEQYF.

This clonotype occurred a few times. The rearrangement uses TRBV24-1 and TRBJ2-2; 7 bases map to TRBD2. This CDR3 spans 18 amino acids. The ends lost 5 bases at V and 0 bases at J; junction bases unmatched: 11. CDR1 and CDR2 from the germline V gene are KGHDR and SFDVKD. The CDR3 here is CATSGPWGGLANTGELFF. DNA for the CDR3: TGTGCCACCAGTGGGCCTTGGGGGGGACTCGCGAACACCGGGGAGCTGTTTTTT.

The chain uses TRBV6-5 and TRBJ2-1; D may match TRBD1 or TRBD2 (5 bases each). The CDR3 loop spans 16 amino acids. Trimming removed 8 bases from V and 0 bases from J, with 17 bases in between. In germline, CDR1 is MNHEY, CDR2 SVGAGI. The CDR3 nucleotides are TGTGCCAGCGCTCCCAGGGAGTTTCTCTCCTACAATGAGCAGTTCTTC. This encodes CASAPREFLSYNEQFF.